Reported below is one TCR beta chain. Some clones are missing from TCRdb's copy, which holds only in-frame ones; the method was immunoSEQ multiplex PCR. The data show some 130,000 clones, about 87% seen once. The data derive from a study of T cell responses to AZD1222 COVID-19 vaccine. Germline V CDR1 and CDR2: MNHNS, SASEGT. This CDR3 has 13 amino acids. The V end was cut by 3 bases, the J end by 8 bases, with 13 bases between. The receptor comes from an adult in good health. Sequencing was performed on peripheral blood, taken on day 0 of AZD1222 vaccination. The chain links TRBV6-1 to TRBJ1-2; D may be TRBD1 (5 bases). The CDR3 here is CASSDRVPEGYTF. The CDR3 coding sequence is TGTGCCAGCAGTGACAGGGTCCCAGAGGGCTACACCTTC.